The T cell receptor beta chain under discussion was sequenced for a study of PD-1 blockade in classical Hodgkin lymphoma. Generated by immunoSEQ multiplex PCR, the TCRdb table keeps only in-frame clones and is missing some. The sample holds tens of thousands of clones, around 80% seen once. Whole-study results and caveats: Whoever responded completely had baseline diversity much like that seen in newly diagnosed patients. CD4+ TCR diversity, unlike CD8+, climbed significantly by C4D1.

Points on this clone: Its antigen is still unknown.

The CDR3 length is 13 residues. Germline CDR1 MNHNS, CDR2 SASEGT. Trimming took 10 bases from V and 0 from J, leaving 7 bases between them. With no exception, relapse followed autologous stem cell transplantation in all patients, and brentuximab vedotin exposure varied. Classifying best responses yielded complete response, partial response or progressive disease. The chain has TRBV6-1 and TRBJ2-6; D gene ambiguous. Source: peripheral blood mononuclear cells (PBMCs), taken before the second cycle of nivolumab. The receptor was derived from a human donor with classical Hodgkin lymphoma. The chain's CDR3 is CATQTSGANVLTF. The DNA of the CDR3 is TGTGCCACCCAGACCTCTGGGGCCAACGTCCTGACTTTC.